This TCR beta chain emerged from a study of OX40 agonist ivuxolimab in advanced cancers. Looking at the study overall: Patients in the trial were receiving intravenous ivuxolimab every 2 weeks, at doses of 0.01 to 10 mg/kg. Whole-study findings and limits: The CD4+ and CD8+ T cells in the blood had expanded clonally by week 6 at 0.1 to 3.0 mg/kg. Expanded peripheral T-cell antigen specificity went undetermined.

The table lists this clone with a few counts. Its antigen remains unknown. The table came from immunoSEQ multiplex PCR; TCRdb's copy has only in-frame clones and leaves some out. The data show roughly 90,000 clones, with approximately 85% seen just once and approximately 0.2% held by the top ten. This CDR3 spans 12 amino acids. The V gene's germline CDR1 is SQVTM and CDR2 ANQGSEA. J gave up 0 bases and V 7 bases, and 1 base lay outside the gene matches. This chain joins TRBV29-1 and TRBJ1-1, with 8 positions matching TRBD1. Source: CD4+ or CD8+ T cells sorted from blood, taken in a trial of the OX40 agonist ivuxolimab. The receptor's source is an adult with an advanced solid tumor such as melanoma, head and neck, liver or kidney cancer. CDR3: CSAGQVNTEAFF. DNA for the CDR3: TGCAGCGCGGGACAGGTGAACACTGAAGCTTTCTTT.